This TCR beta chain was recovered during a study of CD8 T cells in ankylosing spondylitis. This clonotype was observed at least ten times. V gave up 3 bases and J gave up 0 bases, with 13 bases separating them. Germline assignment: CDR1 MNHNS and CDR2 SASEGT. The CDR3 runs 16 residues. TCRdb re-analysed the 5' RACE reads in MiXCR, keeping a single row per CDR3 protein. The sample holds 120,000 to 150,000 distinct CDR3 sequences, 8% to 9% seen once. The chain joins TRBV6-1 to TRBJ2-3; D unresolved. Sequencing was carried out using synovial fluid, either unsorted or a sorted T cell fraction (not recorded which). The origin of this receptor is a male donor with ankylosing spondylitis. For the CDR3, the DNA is TGTGCCAGCAGTGACGACCGCTGGGGTAGCACAGATACGCAGTATTTT. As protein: CASSDDRWGSTDTQYF.